The 7 T cell receptor beta chains reported below all come from one sample, sequenced in a study of blood T cell repertoires in COVID-19 (dated by TCRdb to about 2020). Library method: the immunoSEQ multiplex PCR assay. Held by TCRdb, this immuneACCESS table contains in-frame sequences only and omits some clones. Under half of the omission traces to an unresolved V gene where checked; the cause of the rest is unknown. For this sample the table gives around 290,000 clones, of which about 93% were detected only once. Of the sample, around 1.1% falls within the top ten clones. The specimen sequenced was PBMCs or T cells enriched from blood (not recorded which). The receptors here all came from a woman aged 25-40 years who had recovered from COVID-19.

The chain's CDR3 is CASSLDLDTYEQYF. The CDR3 nucleotides are TGTGCCAGCAGCTTGGATCTCGACACATACGAGCAGTACTTC. The V call is TRBV5-4, the J call TRBJ2-7; D is uncertain. Germline V gene data show CDR1 as SGHNT and CDR2 as YYREEE (reference sequence). Trimming stripped 0 bases from V and 4 bases from J, with 11 bases between. The CDR3 runs to 14 residues.

The rearrangement joins TRBV5-4 to TRBJ1-2, with 10 positions matching TRBD1. Trimming removed 0 bases from V and 1 base from J; junction bases left unmatched: 6. The CDR3 length is 17 residues. Germline CDR1 is SGHNT and CDR2 is YYREEE (reference sequence). In DNA, the CDR3 is TGTGCCAGCAGCTTGGGGGACAGGGGTTATAGTAACTATGGCTACACCTTC. It translates to CASSLGDRGYSNYGYTF. The full variable domain, with the rest looked up from reference TRBV5-4 and TRBJ1-2, is ETGVTQSPTHLIKTRGQQVTLRCSSQSGHNTVSWYQQALGQGPQFIFQYYREEENGRGNFPPRFSGLQFPNYSSELNVNALELDDSALYLCASSLGDRGYSNYGYTFGSGTRLTVV.

This clone showed up just once. The chain has TRBV5-5 and TRBJ2-1; 7 bases align to TRBD2. This CDR3 spans 15 amino acids. Unmatched junction bases numbered 10, after V lost 5 bases and J lost 5 bases. CDR1 is SGHKS, CDR2 YYEKEE, per germline (reference sequence). CDR3 sequence (DNA): TGTGCCAGCAGACAAAGCGGGGCCTCTCACAATGAGCAGTTCTTC. Translated, it gives CASRQSGASHNEQFF. Full variable domain (rest looked up from reference TRBV5-5 and TRBJ2-1): DAGVTQSPTHLIKTRGQQVTLRCSPISGHKSVSWYQQVLGQGPQFIFQYYEKEERGRGNFPDRFSARQFPNYSSELNVNALLLGDSALYLCASRQSGASHNEQFFGPGTRLTVL.

The V and J genes are TRBV5-1 and TRBJ1-1; 8 bases map to TRBD1. This CDR3 region has 16 residues. Germline CDR1 is SGHRS and CDR2 is YFSETQ. Germline trimming cut 3 bases from V and 4 bases from J; bases unmatched to any gene: 11. CDR3 nucleotide sequence: TGCGCCAGCAGCTCTGGACAGGGCAGTTATACCACTGAAGCTTTCTTT. Its translation is CASSSGQGSYTTEAFF. The full variable domain, completed using reference TRBV5-1 and TRBJ1-1, is KAGVTQTPRYLIKTRGQQVTLSCSPISGHRSVSWYQQTPGQGLQFLFEYFSETQRNKGNFPGRFSGRQFSNSRSEMNVSTLELGDSALYLCASSSGQGSYTTEAFFGQGTRLTVV.

The genes are TRBV19 and TRBJ2-7; 11 bases align to TRBD1. Germline lookup yields CDR1 LNHDA and CDR2 SQIVND (reference sequence). The CDR3 extends over 15 amino acids. Trimming cost V 1 base and J 4 bases; bases outside gene matches: 3. CDR3 sequence (DNA): TGTGCCAGTAGTATAGCGGGGACAGGGGGTTACGAGCAGTACTTC. Its translation is CASSIAGTGGYEQYF.

DNA for the CDR3: TGTGCCAGCAGCTTAAATTCCGTCGGAGGGGCTGAAGCTTTCTTT. Its translation: CASSLNSVGGAEAFF. This sequence joins TRBV7-9 and TRBJ1-1, with a possible D match to TRBD1 (5 bases). Germline loops: CDR1 SEHNR, CDR2 FQNEAQ (reference sequence). Between the trimmed V and J ends, which lost 2 bases and 6 bases, there was a span of 16 bases. The CDR3 sequence is 15 residues long.

The V call is TRBV30, the J call TRBJ1-1; 11 bases agree with TRBD1. This CDR3 contains 15 residues. Germline loops: CDR1 GTSNPN, CDR2 SVGIG (reference sequence). V shed 4 bases, J shed 7 bases, and the junction held 11 bases outside the gene matches. The CDR3 region is CAWKKPPGTGGEAFF. The CDR3 coding sequence is TGTGCCTGGAAAAAGCCCCCCGGGACAGGGGGTGAAGCTTTCTTT.